This T cell receptor beta chain is from a study of T cell repertoires in aging, cancer and after chemotherapy (dated by TCRdb to 2018 to 2020). About the investigation overall: Six donor age groups were covered, ranging from 30 or younger up to 70 or older, and each group contained at least three individuals. To look at immunoaging and at how T cells reconstitute after chemotherapy, the study profiled TCR beta repertoires in peripheral blood from both healthy donors and cancer patients. Control TCR repertoires from healthy donors were recorded across several months to years, and re-sampling revealed clear clonal overlap. The cohort comprised 218 cancer patients, roughly 93 with hematological and over 110 with solid cancers, plus 95 healthy donors as a reference group. The full dataset contained several million TCR reads. What the authors observed across the whole study: Declining TCR diversity with age in healthy donors was mainly explained by loss of richness; in cancer patients, loss of evenness also contributed. According to the authors, the repertoire data do not permit conclusions about immunological memory after chemotherapy. An increase in median generation probability over the chemotherapy interval was observed in both cancer cohorts, suggesting that the repertoire was reconstituted through rebound thymic output. Compared with age-matched healthy donors, untreated patients with hematological or solid cancers had significantly lower TCR diversity and higher clonality in blood.

The CDR3, cysteine through phenylalanine, is 14 amino acids long. The read is trimmed to its CDR3 DNA, 42 bases read in frame from base 1. The V and J ends are trimmed by 2 bases and 5 bases, leaving 12 bases between them. CDR1 and CDR2 are drawn from the germline V gene: SGHTA, FQGTGA. TCR beta rearrangements were amplified from genomic DNA isolated from peripheral blood, not from sorted cells or RNA. Points on this clonotype: Its antigen has not been determined. One base away there is no much larger clone; base qualities are not given.

Rearranged TRB sequences spanning V, D and J segments were amplified in a multiplex touch-down PCR with a mixed TRB-A/B primer pool. Two consecutive PCR reactions with Phusion HS II polymerase added Illumina adapters and sample indices to the amplicons. After gel purification with the NucleoSpin Gel and PCR Clean-up kit, the amplicons were checked using Qubit and an Agilent 2100 Bioanalyzer. Libraries were sequenced on an Illumina MiSeq using 600-cycle, single-indexed, paired-end runs. In the authors' own workflow: TRB sequences were processed with MiXCR versions 2.12 and 3.0.5. Each unique CDR3 nucleotide sequence was treated as one clone, and only productive sequences with two or more reads were kept. The repertoire metrics were Shannon diversity, evenness, clonality (defined as one minus evenness), and alpha-parameterized diversity profiles covering alpha 0 to 5. The IGoR algorithm was used to calculate generation probabilities of clones in the paired pre- and post-chemotherapy samples. TCRdb trimmed public reads at Q25 via fastp, called clones via MiXCR and kept in-frame beta chains. Rows with one shared CDR3 protein collapse into an entry with the most common genes and DNA. These V and J calls originate from TCRdb's pipeline instead of the authors' own analysis. For this sample there are around 12,000 distinct CDR3 sequences; about a third appear just once. The ten largest clonotypes hold approximately 6.6% of the sample.

The chain is assembled from TRBV7-3 and TRBJ1-1; the D gene is perhaps TRBD1, from 5 matching bases. The clonotype originates from a human donor in good health. The donor label of this sample is uncertain. Source material: blood. The nucleotide sequence reads TGTGCCAGCAGCTTAGGGGAGGGGCGGACTGAAGCTTTCTTT. It translates to CASSLGEGRTEAFF.